This T cell receptor beta chain was observed in a study of T cell repertoires in cytomegalovirus infection. TCRdb used MiXCR to reprocess the reads, holding one entry per CDR3 protein. The sample has about 400,000 distinct CDR3 sequences, over 15% seen once. With V trimmed by 5 bases and J by 4 bases, 13 bases remained unmatched. The CDR3 loop spans 16 amino acids. In germline, CDR1 is LNHDA, CDR2 SQIVND (reference sequence). What was sequenced was PBMCs. This receptor was identified in a human donor in good health (CMV status not recorded). Some clones in this sample may be carry-over from other donors' samples. The rearrangement joins TRBV19 to TRBJ1-2; 7 nucleotides line up with TRBD1. CDR3 bases: TGTGCCAGTAGTTCCTACACCGGGACAGTCATCTATGGCTACACCTTC. It yields the protein CASSSYTGTVIYGYTF.